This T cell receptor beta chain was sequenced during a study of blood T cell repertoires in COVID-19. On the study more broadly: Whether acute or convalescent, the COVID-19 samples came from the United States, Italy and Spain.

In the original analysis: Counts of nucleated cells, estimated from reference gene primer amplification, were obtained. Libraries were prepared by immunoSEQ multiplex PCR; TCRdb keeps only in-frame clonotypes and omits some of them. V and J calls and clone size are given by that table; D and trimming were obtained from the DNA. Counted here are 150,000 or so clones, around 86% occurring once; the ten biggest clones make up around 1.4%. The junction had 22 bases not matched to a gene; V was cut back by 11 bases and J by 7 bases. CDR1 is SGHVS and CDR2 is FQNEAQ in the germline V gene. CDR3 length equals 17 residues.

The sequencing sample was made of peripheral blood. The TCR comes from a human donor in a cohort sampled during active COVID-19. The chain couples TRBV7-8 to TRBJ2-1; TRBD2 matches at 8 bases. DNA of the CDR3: TGTGCCGCCAGCAGCTCTGCGACGGGAGGGCCGGGGAATGAGCAGTTCTTC. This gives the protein CAASSSATGGPGNEQFF.